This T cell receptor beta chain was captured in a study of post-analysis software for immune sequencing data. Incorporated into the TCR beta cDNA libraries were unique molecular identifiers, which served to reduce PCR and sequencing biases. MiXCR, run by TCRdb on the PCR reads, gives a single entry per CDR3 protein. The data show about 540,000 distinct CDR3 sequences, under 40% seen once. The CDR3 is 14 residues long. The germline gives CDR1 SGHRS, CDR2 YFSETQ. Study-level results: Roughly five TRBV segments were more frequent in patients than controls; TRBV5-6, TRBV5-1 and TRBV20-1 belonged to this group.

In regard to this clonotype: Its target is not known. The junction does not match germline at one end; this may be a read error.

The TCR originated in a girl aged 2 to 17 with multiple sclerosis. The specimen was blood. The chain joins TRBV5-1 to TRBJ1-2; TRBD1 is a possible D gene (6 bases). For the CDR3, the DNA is TGCGTCAGCAGGGGTGAGGGAGCTAACTATGGCTACACCTTC. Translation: CVSRGEGANYGYTF.